The 26 T cell receptor beta chains listed next were all sequenced from one sample in a study of T cell responses to AZD1222 COVID-19 vaccine (dated by TCRdb to about 2021). Libraries were constructed by the immunoSEQ multiplex PCR assay. TCRdb carries this immuneACCESS record with in-frame sequences only. Its versions omit some clonotypes, under half of them owing to an unresolved V gene in the studies checked, with the rest unexplained. This sample lists 140,000 or so clones; under 95% were detected once. The ten largest make up under 2% of the sample. The sample's time point label, decoded: baseline before first vaccination. The sequenced sample was peripheral blood, obtained on day 0 of AZD1222 vaccination. Receptor source: an adult in good health.

This clone is a singleton in its sample. The V and J genes are TRBV2 and TRBJ2-5; D gene unclear. Trimming took 7 bases from V and 1 from J, leaving 13 bases between them. Germline V gene lookup returns CDR1 SNHLY and CDR2 FYNNEI. The CDR3 sequence is 14 residues long. CDR3 coding DNA: TGTGCCAGCACCCGTTACTTTTCCCAAGAGACCCAGTACTTC. Translating it yields CASTRYFSQETQYF.

The V and J genes are TRBV5-8 and TRBJ2-2; D remains ambiguous. CDR1 SGHTS and CDR2 YDEGEE come from the germline V gene. Trimming cost V 4 bases and J 2 bases, with 6 bases left between them. This CDR3 spans 13 amino acids. CDR3 amino acids: CASSPINTGELFF. In nucleotides, the CDR3 is TGTGCCAGCAGCCCCATTAACACCGGGGAGCTGTTTTTT.

This clone appeared a single time. This chain links TRBV11-3 with TRBJ1-1, with D tentatively TRBD1 (5 bases). Trimming removed 5 bases at V and 4 bases at J, with 11 bases between. The CDR3 spans 13 residues. Per germline, CDR1 SGHNT and CDR2 YENEEA. The CDR3 here is CASSPRRGTEAFF. The CDR3 DNA follows: TGTGCCAGCAGCCCCCGAAGGGGCACTGAAGCTTTCTTT.

V usage is TRBV7-3 and J usage is TRBJ1-1; D is unclear. CDR3 length equals 15 residues. The germline V and J ends were trimmed by 0 bases and 0 bases, with 8 bases remaining between them. The germline CDR1 and CDR2 sequences are SGHTA and FQGTGA. For the CDR3, the DNA is TGTGCCAGCAGCTTAACCCCGGGGATGAACACTGAAGCTTTCTTT. Translated, it gives CASSLTPGMNTEAFF.

In this sample, this clone turned up once. The chain joins TRBV4-1 to TRBJ1-6; D gene unclear. Germline lookup yields CDR1 MGHRA and CDR2 YSYEKL. The CDR3 totals 18 residues. The germline V and J ends were trimmed by 1 base and 1 base, with 14 bases remaining between them. The CDR3 loop reads CASSQAPLVVSYNSPLHF. In nucleotides, the CDR3 is TGCGCCAGCAGCCAAGCACCACTCGTTGTGTCCTATAATTCACCCCTCCACTTT.

The chain joins TRBV28 to TRBJ1-2; D gene ambiguous. V was pared by 6 bases and J by 4 bases, with 9 bases between. The CDR3 sequence is 12 residues long. CDR1 MDHEN and CDR2 SYDVKM come from the germline V gene. CDR3 residues: CASSWMAYGYTF. The DNA of the CDR3 is TGTGCCAGCAGCTGGATGGCCTATGGCTACACCTTC.

This sequence joins TRBV7-2 and TRBJ2-5; 7 positions agree with TRBD2. The germline V gene has CDR1 SGHTA and CDR2 FQGNSA. V gave up 3 bases and J gave up 6 bases; unmatched junction bases: 13. This CDR3 spans 16 amino acids. The CDR3 sequence: CASSFGVSGVRQTQYF. The CDR3 DNA is TGTGCCAGCAGCTTTGGGGTGAGCGGGGTTCGGCAGACCCAGTACTTC.

V gene TRBV18 combines with J gene TRBJ1-2, with a weak D call TRBD1 (5 bases). V gave up 3 bases and J gave up 1 base, with 9 bases separating them. Germline values: CDR1 KGHSH, CDR2 LQKENI. The CDR3 has 14 residues. The CDR3 DNA reads TGTGCCAGCTCACCCAGGGAGTTTAACTATGGCTACACCTTC. Amino acids: CASSPREFNYGYTF.

This chain joins TRBV18 and TRBJ2-1; the D gene is possibly TRBD1 (6 bases). V was shortened by 3 bases and J by 8 bases, with 17 bases between the two germline ends. Germline V gene lookup returns CDR1 KGHSH and CDR2 LQKENI. CDR3 length: 15 amino acids. This CDR3 reads CASSPPGQKDDEQFF. CDR3 sequence (DNA): TGTGCCAGCTCACCTCCGGGACAAAAGGACGATGAGCAGTTCTTC. The whole variable domain, remainder taken from reference TRBV18 and TRBJ2-1, is NAGVMQNPRHLVRRRGQEARLRCSPMKGHSHVYWYRQLPEEGLKFMVYLQKENIIDESGMPKERFSAEFPKEGPSILRIQQVVRGDSAAYFCASSPPGQKDDEQFFGPGTRLTVL.

The chain uses TRBV5-1 and TRBJ2-2; D gene ambiguous. Germline-derived CDR1 and CDR2 are SGHRS and YFSETQ. The CDR3 covers 16 residues. Trimming pared 0 bases from V and 3 bases from J, leaving 12 bases between. The CDR3 loop is CASSLEVSLYTGELFF. In nucleotides, the CDR3 is TGCGCCAGCAGCTTGGAGGTTAGCTTGTACACCGGGGAGCTGTTTTTT.

This clone was seen only once. The gene calls are TRBV18 and TRBJ2-5; no clear D. Germline V gives CDR1 KGHSH, CDR2 LQKENI. There are 13 residues in the CDR3. Trimming shortened V by 5 bases and J by 1 base, and 8 bases separated the two germline ends. CDR3 sequence: CASSRAGQETQYF. The DNA for the CDR3 is TGTGCCAGCTCAAGGGCAGGCCAAGAGACCCAGTACTTC.

This rearrangement joins TRBV4-3 to TRBJ2-3; no clear D gene. This CDR3 has 18 residues. Trimming shortened V by 0 bases and J by 8 bases, and 24 bases separated the two germline ends. The V gene's germline CDR1 is LGHNA and CDR2 YSLEER. CDR3 DNA: TGCGCCAGCAGCCAAGATTTGTCAAAGCAGGCGTCCACGAGTACGCAGTATTTT. Translated: CASSQDLSKQASTSTQYF.

The rearrangement uses TRBV7-2 and TRBJ2-3; D not certain. V lost 2 bases, J lost 1 base, and 10 bases lay in between. The CDR3 consists of 15 residues. CDR1 is SGHTA, CDR2 FQGNSA, per germline. CDR3 DNA: TGTGCCAGCAGCTTATACTCTCCGGGCACAGATACGCAGTATTTT. It yields the protein CASSLYSPGTDTQYF.

The rearrangement joins TRBV27 to TRBJ2-5, with D possibly being TRBD2 (7 bases). The germline V gene has CDR1 MNHEY and CDR2 SMNVEV (reference sequence). V was pared by 5 bases and J by 0 bases, with 22 bases between. The CDR3 length is 18 residues. The CDR3 DNA sequence: TGTGCCAGCAGTACCCCTCGAGGGGGGGGCGGATACCAAGAGACCCAGTACTTC. This codes for CASSTPRGGGGYQETQYF.

V is TRBV11-2 and J is TRBJ2-1; 12 bases agree with TRBD2. Germline CDR1 and CDR2: SGHAT and FQNNGV. J gave up 0 bases and V 3 bases, and 6 bases lay outside the gene matches. This CDR3 spans 18 amino acids. The CDR3 region is CASSLTSGGLSSYNEQFF. In nucleotides, the CDR3 is TGTGCCAGCAGCTTGACTAGCGGGGGCCTTAGCTCCTACAATGAGCAGTTCTTC.

The chain links TRBV12-5 to TRBJ1-6; 12 bases line up with TRBD1. Per germline, CDR1 LGHNT and CDR2 FRNRAP. The V and J ends lost 6 bases and 9 bases, in that order; junction bases with no gene match: 6. The CDR3 sequence is 15 residues long. CDR3 nucleotides: TGTGCTAGTGGACGGGACAGGGGGCTTTTTTCACCCCTCCACTTT. Protein product: CASGRDRGLFSPLHF.

CDR3 region: CASSPSGGGETQYF. The DNA for the CDR3 is TGCGCCAGCAGCCCCAGCGGGGGAGGAGAGACCCAGTACTTC. The chain is built from TRBV5-1 and TRBJ2-5, with TRBD2 matching 8 bases. V lost 4 bases and J lost 4; bases outside the gene matches: 6. Looked up from germline, CDR1 is SGHRS and CDR2 is YFSETQ. The CDR3 loop spans 14 amino acids.

The V and J genes are TRBV11-3 and TRBJ2-2; 10 nucleotides match TRBD1. J lost 6 bases, V lost 4 bases, and 5 bases had no gene match. Germline-derived CDR1 and CDR2 are SGHNT and YENEEA. This CDR3 spans 15 amino acids. The CDR3 loop reads CASSWRTGGSGELFF. For the CDR3, the DNA is TGTGCCAGCAGCTGGAGGACAGGGGGATCCGGGGAGCTGTTTTTT.

The chain is built from TRBV19 and TRBJ2-4; 7 nucleotides match TRBD1. With 3 bases clipped from V and 6 bases from J, the junction kept 2 bases outside the gene matches. Germline CDR1 is LNHDA and CDR2 is SQIVND (reference sequence). The CDR3 covers 13 residues. CDR3 bases: TGTGCCAGTAGTATCCAGGGGGTAAACATTCAGTACTTC. It encodes CASSIQGVNIQYF.

This clone was found a few times. The chain has TRBV11-3 and TRBJ2-7; D unclear. Trimming took off 1 base at V and 6 bases at J, with 16 bases between the two ends. Germline values: CDR1 SGHNT, CDR2 YENEEA. This CDR3 spans 15 amino acids. The CDR3 nucleotides read TGTGCCAGCAGCTTAGGTGCAGCCCAACATGGCGAGCAGTACTTC. Protein product: CASSLGAAQHGEQYF.

J is TRBJ2-1 and V is TRBV19; a possible D gene is TRBD2 (6 bases). The germline V gene has CDR1 LNHDA and CDR2 SQIVND (reference sequence). The CDR3 is made up of 17 amino acids. Trimming shortened V by 6 bases and J by 1 base, and 19 bases separated the two germline ends. The CDR3 nucleotides are TGTGCCAGTAGGGGGGGAACGGGCAGACTATCCTACAATGAGCAGTTCTTC. It translates to CASRGGTGRLSYNEQFF. Based on the CDR3 plus reference TRBV19 and TRBJ2-1, the full variable domain is DGGITQSPKYLFRKEGQNVTLSCEQNLNHDAMYWYRQDPGQGLRLIYYSQIVNDFQKGDIAEGYSVSREKKESFPLTVTSAQKNPTAFYLCASRGGTGRLSYNEQFFGPGTRLTVL.

The chain employs TRBV19 and TRBJ1-3, with D perhaps TRBD1 (6 bases). The CDR3 length is 15 residues. From germline, CDR1 is LNHDA and CDR2 SQIVND (reference sequence). Between the trimmed V and J ends, which lost 9 bases and 0 bases, there was a span of 15 bases. CDR3 nucleotide sequence: TGTGCCAGCCGTTCAGGGGATTACTCTGGAAACACCATATATTTT. Translation: CASRSGDYSGNTIYF.

The chain employs TRBV10-3 and TRBJ1-2; D is possibly TRBD1 (5 bases). The V end lost 4 bases, the J end lost 8 bases, and 17 bases lay between the germline ends. The CDR3 is 14 residues long. Germline V gene lookup returns CDR1 ENHRY and CDR2 SYGVKD. This CDR3 is CAISAGTAGRGYTF. CDR3 sequence (DNA): TGTGCCATCAGTGCCGGGACGGCGGGAAGGGGCTACACCTTC.

The rearrangement joins TRBV5-1 to TRBJ1-1; 8 positions agree with TRBD1. With 6 bases clipped from V and 5 bases from J, the junction kept 15 bases outside the gene matches. The CDR3 has 16 amino acids. The germline V gene has CDR1 SGHRS and CDR2 YFSETQ. CDR3 bases: TGCGCCAGCACCCCCCGGCAGGGGGCTTTGGAAACTGAAGCTTTCTTT. Protein sequence: CASTPRQGALETEAFF.

The chain couples TRBV20-1 to TRBJ2-1; perhaps TRBD1 as D (6 bases). The CDR3 has 13 amino acids. Germline-derived CDR1 and CDR2 are DFQATT and SNEGSKA (reference sequence). V was trimmed by 3 bases and J by 7 bases, leaving 13 bases between them. In DNA form, the CDR3 reads TGCAGTGCTAGTCCAGGGGCCTCGAATGAGCAGTTCTTC. Its protein product is CSASPGASNEQFF.

The chain carries TRBV6-5 and TRBJ2-3; D not certain. Germline loops: CDR1 MNHEY, CDR2 SVGAGI. V lost 2 bases and J lost 0, with 6 bases in between. This CDR3 region has 14 residues. CDR3 in DNA: TGTGCCAGCAGTTACCAGTCCAGCACAGATACGCAGTATTTT. This translates into CASSYQSSTDTQYF.